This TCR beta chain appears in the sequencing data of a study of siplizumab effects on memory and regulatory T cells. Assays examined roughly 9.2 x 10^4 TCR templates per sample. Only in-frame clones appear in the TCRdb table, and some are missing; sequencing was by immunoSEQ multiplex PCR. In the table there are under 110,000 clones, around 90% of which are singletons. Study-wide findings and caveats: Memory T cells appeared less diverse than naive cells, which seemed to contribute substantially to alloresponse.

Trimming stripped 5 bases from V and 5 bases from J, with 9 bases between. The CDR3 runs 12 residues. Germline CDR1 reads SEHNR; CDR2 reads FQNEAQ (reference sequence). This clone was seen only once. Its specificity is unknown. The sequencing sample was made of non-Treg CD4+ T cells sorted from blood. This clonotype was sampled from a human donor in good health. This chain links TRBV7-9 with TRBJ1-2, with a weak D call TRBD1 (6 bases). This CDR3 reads CASSPTGYGYTF. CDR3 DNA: TGTGCCAGCAGCCCCACAGGGTATGGCTACACCTTC.